The 28 T cell receptor beta chains listed next were all sequenced from one sample in a study of patients and donors after allogeneic stem cell transplantation. TCRdb re-derived calls from the RT-PCR reads in MiXCR, one entry per CDR3 protein. The table lists about 210,000 distinct CDR3 sequences, around two fifths of them singletons. Sequences were obtained from blood, either unsorted or a sorted T cell fraction (not recorded which). Receptor source: a human donor who was either an allogeneic HSCT recipient or a stem cell or donor lymphocyte infusion donor (not recorded which). It is not recorded whose cells these are; they may come from a transplant donor.

The chain links TRBV11-2 to TRBJ1-6; D is unclear. In germline, CDR1 is SGHAT, CDR2 FQNNGV. This CDR3 spans 14 amino acids. The germline V and J ends were trimmed by 1 base and 10 bases, with 11 bases remaining between them. The CDR3 loop reads CASSLAARESPLHF. For the CDR3, the DNA is TGTGCCAGCAGCTTAGCCGCGCGGGAGTCACCCCTCCACTTT.

V usage is TRBV10-3 and J usage is TRBJ2-2; 8 bases agree with TRBD1. Per the germline V gene, CDR1 is ENHRY and CDR2 is SYGVKD. The length of the CDR3 is 14 residues. The J segment lost 6 bases and the V segment lost 7 bases, leaving 7 bases of the junction unmatched. CDR3 sequence (DNA): TGTGCCATCACCCAGGGGGCCGTCGCCGGGGAGCTGTTTTTT. Its protein product is CAITQGAVAGELFF.

J is TRBJ1-5 and V is TRBV7-8; no reliable D call. This CDR3 region has 14 residues. Germline V gives CDR1 SGHVS, CDR2 FQNEAQ. Trimming cost V 5 bases and J 2 bases, with 10 bases left between them. The CDR3 DNA is TGTGCCAGCAGCGCTAGTATCGGCAATCAGCCCCAGCATTTT. It codes for CASSASIGNQPQHF.

J is TRBJ1-5 and V is TRBV3-2; the table calls TRBD1, which could not be checked here. TRBV3-2 is shown as a pseudogene. The CDR3 extends over 17 amino acids. CDR3 residues: CASSHFTGIGSNQPQHF. DNA of the CDR3: TGTGCCAGCAGCCATTTCACAGGGATCGGTAGCAATCAGCCCCAGCATTTT.

This clonotype was found a few times. The rearrangement joins TRBV27 to TRBJ1-6; D is uncertain. Germline values: CDR1 MNHEY, CDR2 SMNVEV (reference sequence). The CDR3 runs to 14 residues. V lost 0 bases to trimming and J lost 9 bases, with 9 bases between them. In DNA, the CDR3 is TGTGCCAGCAGTTTATCGGAACTCGCTTCACCCCTCCACTTT. Translating gives CASSLSELASPLHF.

This clonotype has more than one count but fewer than ten. DNA of the CDR3: TGTGCCACCAGCAGAGTAACAGAAGATGGTTCACCCCTCCACTTT. Its protein is CATSRVTEDGSPLHF. The rearrangement joins TRBV15 to TRBJ1-6; no reliable D call. The germline gives CDR1 LNHNV, CDR2 YYDKDF (reference sequence). Trimming shortened V by 1 base and J by 9 bases, and 13 bases separated the two germline ends. The CDR3 is made up of 15 amino acids.

The CDR3 nucleotides are TGCAGCGTGCGAGGTGGGGGGAACACTGAAGCTTTCTTT. This gives the protein CSVRGGGNTEAFF. The rearrangement links TRBV29-1 to TRBJ1-1, with a tentative D call TRBD1 (5 bases). The CDR3 sequence is 13 residues long. V was trimmed by 6 bases and J by 1 base, leaving 12 bases between them. CDR1 is SQVTM, CDR2 ANQGSEA, per germline.

V gene TRBV20-1 combines with J gene TRBJ2-7; D not resolved. Germline V gives CDR1 DFQATT, CDR2 SNEGSKA (reference sequence). V was pared by 1 base and J by 2 bases, with 12 bases between. This CDR3 is built from 14 residues. CDR3 sequence reads: CSARVVRETYEQYF. CDR3 bases: TGCAGTGCTAGAGTCGTAAGGGAAACCTACGAGCAGTACTTC.

The chain links TRBV27 to TRBJ2-7, with TRBD2 as a possible D gene (6 bases). CDR1 is MNHEY, CDR2 SMNVEV, per germline (reference sequence). V was cut by 3 bases and J by 3 bases, with 15 bases left in between. CDR3 size: 15 residues. CDR3 coding DNA: TGTGCCAGCAGTTTTCAGGCAGGGACTTACTACGAGCAGTACTTC. Its protein is CASSFQAGTYYEQYF.

The J gene is TRBJ2-1, the V gene TRBV20-1, with D perhaps TRBD1 (6 bases). The CDR3 contains 14 residues. Germline V gene data show CDR1 as DFQATT and CDR2 as SNEGSKA (reference sequence). The ends were cut back, 5 bases at V and 6 bases at J, with 17 bases in the middle. The CDR3 nucleotides read TGCAGTGCTTTTATCTCACAGGGTTCCAATGAGCAGTTCTTC. Translated: CSAFISQGSNEQFF.

The chain carries TRBV7-6 and TRBJ2-7; D may be TRBD1 (6 bases). The V gene lost 5 bases and the J gene lost 6 bases, with 11 bases spanning the gap. This CDR3 region has 12 residues. Germline V gene data show CDR1 as SGHVS and CDR2 as FNYEAQ. CDR3 nucleotide sequence: TGTGCCAGCAGCCTGACAGGTTCCGAGCAGTACTTC. It is translated as CASSLTGSEQYF.

V gene TRBV6-5 combines with J gene TRBJ1-6; 8 nucleotides match TRBD1. CDR1 is MNHEY and CDR2 is SVGAGI in the germline V gene. This CDR3 has 15 amino acids. V trimming: 8 bases; J trimming: 12 bases; junction bases outside the gene matches: 15. As DNA, the CDR3 is TGTGCCAGCTCCCCTGAGGACAGGGAAGTGGAACCCCTCCACTTT. Translating gives CASSPEDREVEPLHF.

The CDR3 bases are TGTGCCACCAAACGAGGGCGGCTCACTGAAGCTTTCTTT. Its translation: CATKRGRLTEAFF. The V and J genes are TRBV7-2 and TRBJ1-1, with D unresolved. The V end was cut by 10 bases, the J end by 4 bases, with 16 bases between. The germline gives CDR1 SGHTA, CDR2 FQGNSA. CDR3 size: 13 residues.

This clonotype was found a few times. The V call is TRBV20-1, the J call TRBJ1-3; TRBD1 is a possible D gene (5 bases). V lost 2 bases, J lost 2 bases, and 10 bases lay in between. Per germline, CDR1 DFQATT and CDR2 SNEGSKA (reference sequence). The CDR3 contains 14 residues. CDR3 DNA: TGCAGTGCTAGAAGCAGGGCCGCTGGAAACACCATATATTTT. Amino acids: CSARSRAAGNTIYF.

This chain connects TRBV19 to TRBJ1-5, with D possibly TRBD1 on 6 matching bases. The CDR3 consists of 15 residues. The germline gives CDR1 LNHDA, CDR2 SQIVND (reference sequence). V lost 1 base and J lost 2, with 9 bases in between. CDR3 nucleotide sequence: TGTGCCAGTAGTATAGGCAGGGGTCGCAATCAGCCCCAGCATTTT. It translates to CASSIGRGRNQPQHF. Filled out from reference TRBV19 and TRBJ1-5, the complete variable domain reads DGGITQSPKYLFRKEGQNVTLSCEQNLNHDAMYWYRQDPGQGLRLIYYSQIVNDFQKGDIAEGYSVSREKKESFPLTVTSAQKNPTAFYLCASSIGRGRNQPQHFGDGTRLSIL.

The V and J genes are TRBV12-3 or TRBV12-4 and TRBJ2-1; D might be TRBD2 (6 bases). The CDR3 sequence is 13 residues long. V lost 6 bases to trimming and J lost 6 bases, with 12 bases between them. Here the CDR3 DNA reads TGTGCCAGCAGGGACTACCTTACCAATGAGCAGTTCTTC. It is translated as CASRDYLTNEQFF.

The chain employs TRBV7-2 and TRBJ2-3, with D tentatively TRBD1 (7 bases). Germline assignment: CDR1 SGHTA and CDR2 FQGNSA. This CDR3 is 19 amino acids long. V was trimmed by 4 bases and J by 0 bases, leaving 23 bases between them. CDR3 in DNA: TGTGCCAGCAGCTCGCGGACCCACAGGGGAGGCGGGAGCACAGATACGCAGTATTTT. Its translation: CASSSRTHRGGGSTDTQYF.

Points on this clonotype: The junction departs from germline at one end; a sequencing error may be responsible. The V gene is TRBV11-2, the J gene TRBJ1-4, with 7 bases matching TRBD1. The CDR3 has 13 residues. In germline, CDR1 is SGHAT, CDR2 FQNNGV. The CDR3 protein is CASSLTKQDRVIF. The DNA of the CDR3 is TGTGCCAGCAGCTTAACAAAACAAGACAGGGTGATTTTT.

J is TRBJ1-2 and V is TRBV28; 10 bases match TRBD1. The germline CDR1 and CDR2 sequences are MDHEN and SYDVKM. This CDR3 has 13 amino acids. The ends lost 4 bases at V and 10 bases at J; junction bases unmatched: 6. The CDR3 loop is CASSSGQGIAYTF. The CDR3 nucleotides are TGTGCCAGCAGTTCGGGACAGGGGATTGCCTACACCTTC.

V and J are TRBV20-1 and TRBJ1-2; tentatively, D is TRBD1 (6 bases). V shed 7 bases and J shed 8 bases, with 20 bases lying between them. The germline V gene encodes CDR1 DFQATT and CDR2 SNEGSKA (reference sequence). The CDR3 length is 13 residues. CDR3 nucleotide sequence: TGCAGTGGAACGACACGGGGGCGCTGGGGCTACACCTTC. It codes for CSGTTRGRWGYTF.

The chain carries TRBV20-1 and TRBJ1-1, with D possibly matching TRBD1 (5 bases). CDR3 length: 14 amino acids. CDR1 and CDR2 (germline): DFQATT, SNEGSKA (reference sequence). The V end was cut by 5 bases, the J end by 2 bases, with 15 bases between. Here the CDR3 reads CSAPAGYYNTEAFF. The CDR3 DNA follows: TGCAGTGCTCCTGCAGGGTACTATAACACTGAAGCTTTCTTT.

This clonotype was seen a handful of times. This chain links TRBV28 with TRBJ1-2, with 9 bases matching TRBD1. Germline V gene lookup returns CDR1 MDHEN and CDR2 SYDVKM. V shed 4 bases, J shed 3 bases, and the junction held 6 bases outside the gene matches. The CDR3 extends over 15 amino acids. The CDR3 sequence is CASSSNRGLDYGYTF. Here the CDR3 DNA reads TGTGCCAGCAGTTCAAACAGGGGGCTCGACTATGGCTACACCTTC.

The chain uses TRBV5-1 and TRBJ2-7, with TRBD2 identical over 10 bases. Germline CDR1 and CDR2: SGHRS and YFSETQ. J gave up 6 bases and V 0 bases, and 6 bases lay outside the gene matches. The CDR3 is 15 residues long. The CDR3 is CASSLVLAGFGEQYF. In nucleotides, the CDR3 is TGCGCCAGCAGCTTGGTACTAGCGGGATTTGGCGAGCAGTACTTC. Supplemented by reference TRBV5-1 and TRBJ2-7, the full variable domain reads KAGVTQTPRYLIKTRGQQVTLSCSPISGHRSVSWYQQTPGQGLQFLFEYFSETQRNKGNFPGRFSGRQFSNSRSEMNVSTLELGDSALYLCASSLVLAGFGEQYFGPGTRLTVT.

The genes are TRBV3-1 and TRBJ1-2; D not certain. V dropped 0 bases and J dropped 5 bases, with 19 bases sitting between them. The CDR3 has 17 residues. Germline V lookup: CDR1 LGHDT, CDR2 YNNKEL (reference sequence). The CDR3 loop is CASSQDSESHRRYGYTF. The CDR3 DNA reads as TGTGCCAGCAGCCAAGATTCGGAATCCCACAGACGGTATGGCTACACCTTC.

This clonotype was seen more than once but under ten times. The chain recombines TRBV4-1 with TRBJ1-2; the D gene is possibly TRBD1 (5 bases). Germline CDR1 is MGHRA and CDR2 is YSYEKL. V gave up 3 bases and J gave up 6 bases, with 17 bases separating them. This CDR3 comprises 15 residues. CDR3: CASSQPNRGGDGYTF. Here the CDR3 DNA reads TGCGCCAGCAGCCAGCCTAACCGTGGGGGGGATGGCTACACCTTC.

This clonotype was observed a few times. This chain joins TRBV9 and TRBJ1-6; 9 bases line up with TRBD1. CDR1 and CDR2 (germline): SGDLS, YYNGEE. The CDR3 has 17 residues. Trimming removed 0 bases from V and 1 base from J; junction bases left unmatched: 2. DNA for the CDR3: TGTGCCAGCAGCGTAGGGGACAGGGTATCCTATAATTCACCCCTCCACTTT. Its protein product is CASSVGDRVSYNSPLHF.

There are a few counts of this clonotype. Here the CDR3 DNA reads TGTGCCAGCAGTGAATACAACGAGCAGTACTTC. Its translation is CASSEYNEQYF. The chain has TRBV25-1 and TRBJ2-7; D is undetermined. The V and J ends lost 0 bases and 5 bases respectively, with 2 bases between them. This CDR3 contains 11 residues. Germline loops: CDR1 MGHDK, CDR2 SYGVNS.

The J gene is TRBJ1-3, the V gene TRBV4-1; a possible D gene is TRBD1 (5 bases). The CDR3 is 17 residues long. V was cut by 0 bases and J by 4 bases, with 16 bases left in between. Germline loops: CDR1 MGHRA, CDR2 YSYEKL. The CDR3 DNA reads as TGCGCCAGCAGCCAAGAAGCAGGGCCTATAAGCGGAAACACCATATATTTT. Translated: CASSQEAGPISGNTIYF.